A single sample is the source of the 3 T cell receptor beta chains below, sequenced in a study of Graves' ophthalmopathy and Graves' hyperthyroidism. As the template, RNA transcripts were used to amplify TCR beta CDR3 regions. Second-round multiplex PCR came after a first-round RT-PCR that employed HTBI primers. TCRdb independently ran MiXCR on the multiplex PCR reads; one entry per CDR3 protein. The sample contains about 740,000 distinct CDR3 sequences, 40% of which appear only once. The specimen sequenced was peripheral blood. These receptor sequences come from an adult man with Graves' ophthalmopathy.

V gene TRBV7-9 combines with J gene TRBJ2-7; 9 bases agree with TRBD1. The germline V gene has CDR1 SEHNR and CDR2 FQNEAQ (reference sequence). CDR3 length: 15 residues. Unmatched junction bases numbered 1, after V lost 1 base and J lost 0 bases. The CDR3 DNA reads as TGTGCCAGCAGCTTAGAGACAGGGGGCTCCTACGAGCAGTACTTC. The encoded protein is CASSLETGGSYEQYF.

Only a few counts were recorded for this clonotype. V is TRBV20-1 and J is TRBJ1-5; 9 bases map to TRBD1. This CDR3 is built from 15 residues. The ends lost 1 base at V and 4 bases at J; junction bases unmatched: 5. From germline, CDR1 is DFQATT and CDR2 SNEGSKA (reference sequence). CDR3 nucleotides: TGCAGTGCTAGAGGGGGGACAGGGTCAAATCAGCCCCAGCATTTT. It translates to CSARGGTGSNQPQHF.

This clonotype was seen repeatedly, ten times or more. CDR3 protein: CASSSRTGSTYEQYF. DNA for the CDR3: TGTGCCAGCAGCTCGAGGACAGGGTCGACCTACGAGCAGTACTTC. The chain has TRBV7-9 and TRBJ2-7; 8 bases are shared with TRBD1. The CDR3 contains 15 residues. CDR1 is SEHNR, CDR2 FQNEAQ, per germline (reference sequence). Trimming at V came to 4 bases and at J to 2 bases, leaving 7 bases not matched to a gene.